The sequence of this T cell receptor beta chain was determined in a study of blood T cell repertoires in COVID-19. For the study at large: Acute-phase and convalescent COVID-19 samples originated in the United States, Italy and Spain. PBMCs, B-cell-depleted T cells, or T cells were the source of the cDNA or gDNA that made up the material.

In the original analysis: Estimation of nucleated cell counts was performed using reference gene primer amplification. TCRdb keeps only in-frame clones here, not all; method: immunoSEQ multiplex PCR. V, J and clone size are taken as reported in that table, and D and trimming were inferred from the DNA itself. The sample lists 45,000 to 60,000 clones, 80% to 85% occurring once. While infection was still active, Seattle patients were enrolled and then followed longitudinally. The sequence derives from a man of 80 years or more with COVID-19, enrolled during active disease. Sequenced input: peripheral blood.

CDR3 residues: CASSTPGQGPNQPQHF. DNA of the CDR3: TGTGCCAGTAGTACTCCCGGACAGGGGCCAAATCAGCCCCAGCATTTT. The chain combines TRBV19 with TRBJ1-5, with 9 bases aligning to TRBD1. CDR1 and CDR2 (germline): LNHDA, SQIVND (reference sequence). The CDR3 has 16 amino acids. V shed 4 bases and J 4 bases; nucleotides not matched to a gene: 8.